These 8 T cell receptor beta chains came from one sample sequenced in a study of response to subunit inactivated influenza vaccine. Each CDR3 protein gets one entry after TCRdb re-called the RT-PCR reads with MiXCR. Found here are hundreds of thousands of distinct CDR3 sequences, over 25% of them singletons; the top ten hold approximately 2%. The sample in question was CD4+ T cells sorted from PBMCs, obtained roughly 5 days after vaccination. The receptors shown here come from a man aged 45-60 years who received an inactivated influenza vaccine.

The chain links TRBV5-1 to TRBJ2-7; 7 bases match TRBD2. The CDR3 runs to 18 residues. Trimming removed 4 bases from V and 4 bases from J; junction bases left unmatched: 20. Germline lookup yields CDR1 SGHRS and CDR2 YFSETQ. This chain's CDR3 is CASSPGRVLATVIYEQYF. CDR3 coding DNA: TGCGCCAGCAGCCCGGGACGAGTACTAGCGACCGTTATTTACGAGCAGTACTTC.

The chain combines TRBV11-2 with TRBJ2-7, with 7 nucleotides matching TRBD1. Germline trimming cut 5 bases from V and 4 bases from J; bases unmatched to any gene: 11. There are 15 residues in the CDR3. The germline V gene encodes CDR1 SGHAT and CDR2 FQNNGV. CDR3 in DNA: TGTGCCAGCAGCGTCCCGGGACAGCAGTATTACGAGCAGTACTTC. It is translated as CASSVPGQQYYEQYF.

This clonotype was seen ten or more times. This chain joins TRBV7-9 and TRBJ2-7, with D unclear. Germline values: CDR1 SEHNR, CDR2 FQNEAQ (reference sequence). Trimming pared 0 bases from V and 4 bases from J, leaving 7 bases between. The CDR3 contains 13 residues. CDR3 nucleotides: TGTGCCAGCAGCTTAGCTGTGAGGTACGAGCAGTACTTC. It encodes CASSLAVRYEQYF.

CDR3 in DNA: TGTGCCAGCAGCCCCCAAAGGGGGAACCAAGAGACCCAGTACTTC. Amino acids: CASSPQRGNQETQYF. This sequence joins TRBV7-2 and TRBJ2-5; D possibly corresponds to TRBD1 (6 bases). CDR3 length: 15 residues. V was cut by 5 bases and J by 0 bases, with 13 bases left in between. The germline CDR1 and CDR2 sequences are SGHTA and FQGNSA.

This clonotype was detected a few times. The rearrangement joins TRBV5-6 to TRBJ1-2, with D possibly being TRBD1 (6 bases). In germline, CDR1 is SGHDT, CDR2 YYEEEE. This CDR3 region has 13 residues. V shed 0 bases and J shed 7 bases, with 10 bases lying between them. CDR3 region: CASSLGRGGGYTF. The CDR3 DNA follows: TGTGCCAGCAGCTTGGGCAGGGGCGGTGGCTACACCTTC.

There are a few counts of this clonotype. This chain joins TRBV6-4 and TRBJ2-5; D may be TRBD1 or TRBD2 (6 bases each). CDR1 and CDR2 (germline): MRHNA, SNTAGT. Trimming cost V 10 bases and J 2 bases, with 29 bases left between them. The CDR3 is made up of 18 amino acids. The CDR3 spells CANHRGPRLEGPQETQYF. CDR3 in DNA: TGTGCCAACCATCGGGGGCCCCGGCTAGAGGGCCCACAAGAGACCCAGTACTTC.

This clonotype showed up just a few times. The rearrangement joins TRBV2 to TRBJ2-2; perhaps TRBD2 as D (6 bases). This CDR3 is built from 15 residues. Germline assignment: CDR1 SNHLY and CDR2 FYNNEI. Trimming left V 6 bases short and J 1 base short, with 12 bases between. The CDR3 loop is CASRSGLQNTGELFF. The CDR3 bases are TGTGCCAGCAGGTCGGGACTCCAGAACACCGGGGAGCTGTTTTTT.

The genes are TRBV6-1 and TRBJ1-6; TRBD1 is a possible D gene (6 bases). The V gene lost 5 bases and the J gene lost 10 bases, with 12 bases spanning the gap. Germline assignment: CDR1 MNHNS and CDR2 SASEGT. CDR3 length equals 13 residues. The CDR3 coding sequence is TGTGCCAGCAGTAGCACAGGGAGCTCACCCCTCCACTTT. As protein: CASSSTGSSPLHF.